These 14 T cell receptor beta chains originate from one sample sequenced in a study of patients and donors after allogeneic stem cell transplantation. Via MiXCR, TCRdb re-called the RT-PCR reads, giving one row per CDR3 protein. Among about 410,000 distinct CDR3 sequences, about a sixth were seen once, and the ten largest hold 7% to 7.5%. The sample comprised blood, either unsorted or a sorted T cell fraction (not recorded which). These receptors came from a human donor who was either an allogeneic HSCT recipient or a stem cell or donor lymphocyte infusion donor (not recorded which). It is not recorded whose cells these are; they may come from a transplant donor.

This clonotype has a count of ten or more. V and J are TRBV29-1 and TRBJ2-1; the D gene is possibly TRBD2 (6 bases). The CDR3 runs to 14 residues. V dropped 4 bases and J dropped 0 bases, with 10 bases sitting between them. Germline CDR1 and CDR2: SQVTM and ANQGSEA. CDR3: CSVVPTSSYNEQFF. CDR3 DNA sequence: TGCAGCGTTGTACCGACTAGCTCCTACAATGAGCAGTTCTTC.

The chain is built from TRBV7-7 and TRBJ2-4; the match to TRBD2 covers 9 bases. After removal of 5 bases from V and 3 bases from J, the junction contained 17 bases not matched to a gene. The CDR3 has 19 residues. Germline V gene sequence: CDR1 SSHAT, CDR2 FNYEAQ (reference sequence). The DNA for the CDR3 is TGTGCCAGCAGCCCTACCTTGAATAGCGGGAGTTCTAGCAAAAACATTCAGTACTTC. This sequence encodes CASSPTLNSGSSSKNIQYF. Filled out from reference TRBV7-7 and TRBJ2-4, the complete variable domain reads GAGVSQSPRYKVTKRGQDVTLRCDPISSHATLYWYQQALGQGPEFLTYFNYEAQPDKSGLPSDRFSAERPEGSISTLTIQRTEQRDSAMYRCASSPTLNSGSSSKNIQYFGAGTRLSVL.

This clonotype came up once. The rearrangement uses TRBV4-1 and TRBJ2-2; D unclear. From germline, CDR1 is MGHRA and CDR2 YSYEKL. The CDR3 length is 15 residues. V was shortened by 3 bases and J by 1 base, with 9 bases between the two germline ends. CDR3 region: CASSQSELNTGELFF. The CDR3 DNA reads as TGCGCCAGCAGCCAGAGCGAGTTGAACACCGGGGAGCTGTTTTTT.

The rearrangement uses TRBV6-1 and TRBJ1-1, with D unresolved. CDR3 length: 14 amino acids. V was shortened by 6 bases and J by 2 bases, with 13 bases between the two germline ends. Germline V gene data show CDR1 as MNHNS and CDR2 as SASEGT. CDR3 DNA sequence: TGTGCCAGCAGCCGACATTGGGGAAACACTGAAGCTTTCTTT. Encoded protein: CASSRHWGNTEAFF.

The chain employs TRBV4-1 and TRBJ2-1, with 10 bases fitting TRBD2. V lost 4 bases and J lost 6; bases outside the gene matches: 15. The germline V gene encodes CDR1 MGHRA and CDR2 YSYEKL. CDR3 length: 18 residues. CDR3 sequence: CASSPPPRGASGSNEQFF. The DNA for the CDR3 is TGCGCCAGCAGCCCACCCCCCAGGGGGGCTAGCGGGAGCAATGAGCAGTTCTTC.

This sequence joins TRBV5-1 and TRBJ2-5; possibly TRBD1 for D (6 bases). The CDR3 loop spans 16 amino acids. V lost 4 bases and J 1 base, leaving 17 bases between the germline ends. CDR1 is SGHRS and CDR2 is YFSETQ in the germline V gene. The CDR3 bases are TGCGCCAGCAGCCCCACCGGGACAAGGATCCAAGAGACCCAGTACTTC. Protein product: CASSPTGTRIQETQYF. The entire variable domain, with the rest obtained from reference TRBV5-1 and TRBJ2-5, is as follows: KAGVTQTPRYLIKTRGQQVTLSCSPISGHRSVSWYQQTPGQGLQFLFEYFSETQRNKGNFPGRFSGRQFSNSRSEMNVSTLELGDSALYLCASSPTGTRIQETQYFGPGTRLLVL.

This clonotype was detected only a few times. The genes are TRBV7-2 and TRBJ2-7; D gene unclear. The CDR3 is made up of 12 amino acids. The V gene's germline CDR1 is SGHTA and CDR2 FQGNSA. V gave up 3 bases and J gave up 7 bases, with 10 bases separating them. The CDR3 spells CASSFIVQEQYF. As DNA, the CDR3 is TGTGCCAGCAGCTTTATAGTACAAGAGCAGTACTTC.

The J gene is TRBJ2-5, the V gene TRBV4-1, with TRBD2 matching over 7 bases. The germline V gene encodes CDR1 MGHRA and CDR2 YSYEKL. Trimming took 0 bases from V and 4 from J; bases not matched to a gene: 11. This CDR3 contains 17 residues. The CDR3 region has the DNA TGCGCCAGCAGCCAAGATCGGTCGGCGCGGGGGACAGAGACCCAGTACTTC. This encodes CASSQDRSARGTETQYF.

This clonotype occurred many times. Here the CDR3 reads CASSLADGRGIAGNTIYF. The CDR3 region has the DNA TGCGCCAGCAGCTTGGCCGACGGCAGGGGGATCGCTGGAAACACCATATATTTT. This chain joins TRBV5-1 and TRBJ1-3; TRBD1 matches 7 bases. The CDR3 runs to 18 residues. V shed 0 bases and J 2 bases; nucleotides not matched to a gene: 11. The germline CDR1 and CDR2 sequences are SGHRS and YFSETQ.

This rearrangement joins TRBV7-8 to TRBJ1-4; D remains unclear. This CDR3 is built from 13 residues. Germline V gives CDR1 SGHVS, CDR2 FQNEAQ. V gave up 5 bases and J gave up 4 bases, with 8 bases separating them. CDR3 nucleotides: TGTGCCAGCAGCAGGGAGTTTAATGAAAAACTGTTTTTT. Translated, it gives CASSREFNEKLFF.

In this sample, this clonotype turned up once. The rearrangement joins TRBV7-8 to TRBJ1-4, with D possibly matching TRBD1 (5 bases). This CDR3 has 14 residues. CDR1 is SGHVS, CDR2 FQNEAQ, per germline. The V end was cut by 5 bases, the J end by 5 bases, with 12 bases between. The CDR3 is CASSRAGQNEKLFF. DNA for the CDR3: TGTGCCAGCAGCCGAGCAGGGCAGAATGAAAAACTGTTTTTT.

This clonotype was counted ten times or more. The chain uses TRBV3-1 and TRBJ2-1; D is unresolved. V was trimmed by 0 bases and J by 0 bases, leaving 9 bases between them. The length of the CDR3 is 16 residues. Per germline, CDR1 LGHDT and CDR2 YNNKEL (reference sequence). The CDR3 DNA reads TGTGCCAGCAGCCAAGATGGCGGTAGCTCCTACAATGAGCAGTTCTTC. The encoded protein is CASSQDGGSSYNEQFF.

This clonotype was observed many times. The V call is TRBV12-3 or TRBV12-4, the J call TRBJ1-6, with D hard to call. The CDR3 has 13 amino acids. Trimming stripped 3 bases from V and 7 bases from J, with 7 bases between. The CDR3 bases are TGTGCCAGCAGTTTGGTTCGGAATTCACCCCTCCACTTT. Its protein is CASSLVRNSPLHF.

V gene TRBV3-1 combines with J gene TRBJ1-2; 11 bases match TRBD1. Germline trimming cut 4 bases from V and 5 bases from J; bases unmatched to any gene: 6. CDR3 length: 15 residues. Germline V gene data show CDR1 as LGHDT and CDR2 as YNNKEL (reference sequence). For the CDR3, the DNA is TGTGCCAGCAGCCCGGACAGGGGGCGCCGGTATGGCTACACCTTC. Its protein is CASSPDRGRRYGYTF.